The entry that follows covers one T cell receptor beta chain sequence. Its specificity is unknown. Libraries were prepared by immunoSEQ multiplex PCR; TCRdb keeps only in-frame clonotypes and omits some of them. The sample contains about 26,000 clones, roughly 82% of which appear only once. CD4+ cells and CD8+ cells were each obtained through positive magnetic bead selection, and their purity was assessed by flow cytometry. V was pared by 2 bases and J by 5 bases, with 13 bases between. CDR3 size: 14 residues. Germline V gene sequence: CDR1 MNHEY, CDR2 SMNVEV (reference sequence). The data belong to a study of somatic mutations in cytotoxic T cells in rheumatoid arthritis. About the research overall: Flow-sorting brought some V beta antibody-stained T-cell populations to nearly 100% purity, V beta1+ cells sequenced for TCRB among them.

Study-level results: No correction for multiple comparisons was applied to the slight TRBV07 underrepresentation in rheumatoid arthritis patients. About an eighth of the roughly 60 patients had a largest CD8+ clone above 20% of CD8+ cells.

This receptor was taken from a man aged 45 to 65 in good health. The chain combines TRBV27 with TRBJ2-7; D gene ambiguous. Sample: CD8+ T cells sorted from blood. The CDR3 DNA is TGTGCCAGCAGTTTAACAGTCGATTACCACGAGCAGTACTTC. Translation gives CASSLTVDYHEQYF.